These 17 T cell receptor beta chains were all obtained from the same sample, sequenced in a study of blood T cell repertoires in COVID-19. Repertoires were generated with immunoSEQ multiplex PCR, while TCRdb's copy carries only in-frame clones and drops some. The repertoire holds 60,000 or so clones, approximately 88% seen once, with about 10% in the top ten. The sequencing sample was made of peripheral blood. These receptors all come from a young man with COVID-19, enrolled during active disease.

The rearrangement links TRBV9 to TRBJ2-5, with D possibly matching TRBD2 (5 bases). V lost 6 bases and J lost 9, with 24 bases in between. CDR1 SGDLS and CDR2 YYNGEE come from the germline V gene. The CDR3 contains 15 residues. CDR3 protein: CASKEGPSHQSAQYF. As DNA, the CDR3 is TGTGCCAGCAAAGAGGGCCCCAGTCATCAGAGTGCCCAGTACTTC.

This chain links TRBV7-2 with TRBJ2-1, with D tentatively TRBD2 (6 bases). Germline assignment: CDR1 SGHTA and CDR2 FQGNSA. The CDR3 extends over 13 amino acids. V was clipped by 7 bases and J by 9 bases, with 16 bases between them. The CDR3 bases are TGTGCCAGCATCCTTACTAGCATCGGTGAGCAGTTCTTC. It translates to CASILTSIGEQFF.

DNA of the CDR3: TGTGCCTGGAGTGGCTGGACAGACACTGAAGCTTTCTTT. As protein: CAWSGWTDTEAFF. This chain connects TRBV30 to TRBJ1-1, with a weak D call TRBD1 (6 bases). Trimming removed 1 base at V and 3 bases at J, with 9 bases between. This CDR3 spans 13 amino acids. CDR1 and CDR2 from the germline V gene are GTSNPN and SVGIG (reference sequence).

Only one count was recorded for this clone. This chain joins TRBV3-1 (or the pseudogene TRBV3-2) and TRBJ2-7, with 10 bases matching TRBD2. The CDR3 sequence is 14 residues long. Germline V gene data show CDR1 as LGHDT and CDR2 as YNNKEL (reference sequence). V lost 5 bases, J lost 2 bases, and 3 bases stayed unmatched. The CDR3 region has the DNA TGTGCCAGCAGCGCGCTAGCGGGAGCCTACGAGCAGTACTTC. Translation: CASSALAGAYEQYF.

The genes are TRBV6-1 and TRBJ2-1; possible D gene TRBD2, 6 bases. The CDR3 covers 18 residues. Trimming cost V 0 bases and J 6 bases, with 21 bases left between them. CDR1 is MNHNS, CDR2 SASEGT, per germline. The CDR3 nucleotides read TGTGCCAGCAGTGAAGCCCCCTGGGTAGCGGAGATCCTCAATGAGCAGTTCTTC. Its translation: CASSEAPWVAEILNEQFF.

The chain is built from TRBV2 and TRBJ2-7, with 7 bases that match TRBD1. In germline, CDR1 is SNHLY, CDR2 FYNNEI. This CDR3 region has 15 residues. J lost 5 bases, V lost 5 bases, and 12 bases had no gene match. In DNA, the CDR3 is TGTGCCAGCAGTCGATCTCAGGGGGTCAGCCACGAGCAGTACTTC. It translates to CASSRSQGVSHEQYF.

The genes are TRBV9 and TRBJ2-7; 9 nucleotides line up with TRBD1. Germline V CDR1 and CDR2: SGDLS, YYNGEE. The CDR3 has 15 residues. The V segment lost 0 bases and the J segment 7 bases; nucleotides outside the gene matches: 8. CDR3 in DNA: TGTGCCAGCAGCGTAGCGAGGACAGGGGACCGGGAGCAGTACTTC. It specifies CASSVARTGDREQYF.

The chain is built from TRBV5-6 and TRBJ2-3; no clear D. With 0 bases removed from V and 5 bases from J, the gap between germline ends came to 4 bases. Germline loops: CDR1 SGHDT, CDR2 YYEEEE. The CDR3 extends over 12 amino acids. In DNA form, the CDR3 reads TGTGCCAGCAGCTTGGAGCTAGATACGCAGTATTTT. Protein sequence: CASSLELDTQYF.

The rearrangement joins TRBV11-2 to TRBJ2-1; D call uncertain. The CDR3 consists of 12 residues. Germline V CDR1 and CDR2: SGHAT, FQNNGV. Trimming removed 0 bases at V and 7 bases at J, with 4 bases between. The CDR3: CASSLDPNEQFF. The CDR3 DNA reads as TGTGCCAGCAGCTTAGATCCGAATGAGCAGTTCTTC.

The V and J genes are TRBV30 and TRBJ1-1, with D perhaps matching TRBD1 (6 bases). From germline, CDR1 is GTSNPN and CDR2 SVGIG (reference sequence). The CDR3 loop spans 13 amino acids. Trimming left V 4 bases short and J 5 bases short, with 14 bases between. CDR3 protein: CAWTRGGLTEAFF. The CDR3 region has the DNA TGTGCCTGGACACGAGGGGGATTAACTGAAGCTTTCTTT.

This clone was recorded once. The V and J genes are TRBV11-1 and TRBJ1-3; no definite D call. This CDR3 comprises 12 residues. Germline lookup yields CDR1 SGHAT and CDR2 FQDESV (reference sequence). The ends were cut back, 3 bases at V and 2 bases at J, with 2 bases in the middle. The CDR3 is CASSFTGNTIYF. The CDR3 bases are TGTGCCAGCAGCTTCACTGGAAACACCATATATTTT. Full variable domain (rest looked up from reference TRBV11-1 and TRBJ1-3): EAEVAQSPRYKITEKSQAVAFWCDPISGHATLYWYRQILGQGPELLVQFQDESVVDDSQLPKDRFSAERLKGVDSTLKIQPAELGDSAMYLCASSFTGNTIYFGEGSWLTVV.

This sequence joins TRBV15 and TRBJ2-1, with D tentatively TRBD1 (6 bases). The germline gives CDR1 LNHNV, CDR2 YYDKDF (reference sequence). The CDR3 extends over 14 amino acids. The V end lost 2 bases, the J end lost 5 bases, and 10 bases lay between the germline ends. In DNA, the CDR3 is TGTGCCACCAGCAGACCGGACAGAAACAATGAGCAGTTCTTC. It is translated as CATSRPDRNNEQFF. The whole variable domain, filled in from reference TRBV15 and TRBJ2-1, reads DAMVIQNPRYQVTQFGKPVTLSCSQTLNHNVMYWYQQKSSQAPKLLFHYYDKDFNNEADTPDNFQSRRPNTSFCFLDIRSPGLGDTAMYLCATSRPDRNNEQFFGPGTRLTVL.

This chain connects TRBV3-1 (or the pseudogene TRBV3-2) to TRBJ2-1, with 10 bases fitting TRBD1. After removal of 1 base from V and 6 bases from J, the junction contained 3 bases not matched to a gene. Per the germline V gene, CDR1 is LGHDT and CDR2 is YNNKEL (reference sequence). The CDR3 runs 15 residues. CDR3 loop: CASSQARTGGNEQFF. For the CDR3, the DNA is TGTGCCAGCAGCCAAGCAAGGACAGGGGGCAATGAGCAGTTCTTC.

The chain joins TRBV27 to TRBJ1-1, with D possibly being TRBD1 (5 bases). This CDR3 contains 13 residues. V was trimmed by 3 bases and J by 7 bases, leaving 12 bases between them. The germline gives CDR1 MNHEY, CDR2 SMNVEV (reference sequence). The CDR3 DNA sequence: TGTGCCAGCAGTTTCCGCCAGGGAAATGAAGCTTTCTTT. It specifies CASSFRQGNEAFF.

The rearrangement joins TRBV28 to TRBJ1-5, with a possible D match to TRBD1 (6 bases). This CDR3 region has 15 residues. Germline assignment: CDR1 MDHEN and CDR2 SYDVKM. Trimming removed 5 bases at V and 2 bases at J, with 13 bases between. The CDR3 region is CASSKARGRNQPQHF. CDR3 nucleotide sequence: TGTGCCAGCAGTAAGGCCAGGGGACGCAATCAGCCCCAGCATTTT.

This clone was recorded only once. The chain is built from TRBV2 and TRBJ1-6; no definite D call. Trimming removed 6 bases from V and 0 bases from J, with 6 bases in between. Germline V CDR1 and CDR2: SNHLY, FYNNEI. The length of the CDR3 is 14 residues. Here the CDR3 DNA reads TGTGCCAGCAGGGCAAACTCCTATAATTCACCCCTCCACTTT. It codes for CASRANSYNSPLHF.

V and J are TRBV25-1 and TRBJ2-1; D is uncertain. This CDR3 contains 14 residues. V dropped 3 bases and J dropped 0 bases, with 6 bases sitting between them. Germline loops: CDR1 MGHDK, CDR2 SYGVNS. CDR3 coding DNA: TGTGCCAGCAGTGAGCCGGGCTCCTACAATGAGCAGTTCTTC. It translates to CASSEPGSYNEQFF.